This T cell receptor beta chain came from a study of blood T cell repertoires in COVID-19. Clones were read by immunoSEQ multiplex PCR, and TCRdb kept only the in-frame ones, dropping some. The data contain under 150,000 clones, roughly four fifths of them seen just once; the ten biggest clones take up 10% to 12%. The germline V gene has CDR1 MRHNA and CDR2 SNTAGT. This CDR3 contains 15 residues. The V segment lost 6 bases and the J segment 0 bases; nucleotides outside the gene matches: 6. This receptor was taken from a human donor in a cohort sampled during active COVID-19. This rearrangement joins TRBV6-4 to TRBJ1-2; TRBD1 aligns across 8 bases. Specimen: peripheral blood. Here the CDR3 reads CASSREQGANYGYTF. In DNA form, the CDR3 reads TGTGCCAGCAGCCGGGAACAGGGGGCTAACTATGGCTACACCTTC.